This record covers a single TCR beta chain. What antigen it recognizes has not been identified. Qualities for individual bases were not recorded, and no much larger clone is one base off. This sample stems from a study of blood T cell repertoires in COVID-19 (dated by TCRdb to about 2020). With respect to the entire study: The collaborator samples originated in the United States, Italy and Spain and spanned the acute and convalescent phases of COVID-19. A de-identified subject ID, COVID-19 status, age in years and sex were almost always included in the sample metadata. The repertoires were released in a freely available public database meant as a resource for research on the immune response to SARS-CoV-2. HLA class I and class II types, where available, came from metadata supplied by the sample provider rather than from assay-based typing. The samples were drawn from the first 160 participants of the ongoing ImmuneRACE study and from over 950 subjects provided by 6 global collaborators. The material from the prospective study consisted of cDNA or gDNA derived from T cells, B-cell-depleted T cells, or PBMCs. Deeply sampled blood TCRbeta repertoires from subjects exposed to, actively infected with, or recovered from COVID-19 were included in the dataset.

The immunoSEQ Assay, a bias-controlled multiplex PCR, was used to amplify TCRbeta CDR3 regions from genomic DNA. The paper's processing steps were these. The number of nucleated cells in each sample was estimated from the amplification of reference gene primers within the assay. Sequence reads were collapsed and filtered to measure the absolute abundance of every unique TCRbeta CDR3 rearrangement. For each sample, productive Simpson clonality was calculated as the square root of Simpson's diversity index over productive rearrangements. TCRdb's version of the immuneACCESS table is confined to in-frame rearrangements and falls short of the full clone set. An unresolved V gene accounts for under half of the shortfall where checked; the remainder is of unknown origin. V and J calls plus clone size are reproduced from that table; the DNA served to infer D and trimming. This sample lists about 330,000 clones; 85% to 90% were detected once. Roughly 4.1% of the sample is held by the ten biggest clonotypes.

General findings and caveats noted by the study authors: Clinical and demographic metadata were provided uncurated, with the amount varying by source and participant.

Relative to germline, V is 1 base shorter and J is 2 bases shorter, with 14 bases between their ends. CDR1 and CDR2 were assigned from the germline V gene (reference sequence) as SEHNR and FQNEAQ. From cysteine to phenylalanine, the CDR3 is 17 amino acids long. Only CDR3 DNA is held: 51 bases, read in frame from base 1. Each collaborating institution followed its own protocols to collect whole blood in K2EDTA tubes. For TCRbeta analysis, collaborator samples were shipped as frozen whole blood, as isolated PBMCs, or as DNA extracted from either sample type. The sequencing input was peripheral blood. The clonotype comes from a woman in her forties or fifties with active or convalescent COVID-19. The rearrangement joined TRBV7-9 to TRBJ1-4; TRBD1 is a possible D gene, resting on 5 matching bases. The sequenced DNA: TGTGCCAGCAGCTTAGATCGAGGTCGGGGGACTAATGAAAAACTGTTTTTT. It codes for CASSLDRGRGTNEKLFF.